The 21 T cell receptor beta chains below come from one sample, sequenced in a study of blood T cell repertoires in COVID-19. Generated by immunoSEQ multiplex PCR, the TCRdb table keeps only in-frame clones and is missing some. The sample lists 260,000 or so clones; around 90% were seen once. What was sequenced was peripheral blood. These receptor sequences come from a human donor in a cohort sampled during active COVID-19.

The chain couples TRBV2 to TRBJ2-7; 8 bases align to TRBD2. V shed 11 bases and J 2 bases; nucleotides not matched to a gene: 8. Per germline, CDR1 SNHLY and CDR2 FYNNEI. The CDR3 is 13 residues long. The CDR3 loop reads CALYGGGTYEQYF. The CDR3 bases are TGTGCCCTTTACGGGGGGGGGACCTACGAGCAGTACTTC.

This chain connects TRBV6-5 to TRBJ2-3; 7 nucleotides align to TRBD1. CDR3 length: 15 amino acids. Germline trimming cut 6 bases from V and 1 base from J; bases unmatched to any gene: 7. CDR1 is MNHEY, CDR2 SVGAGI, per germline. This CDR3 is CASRRDSHGTDTQYF. CDR3 coding DNA: TGTGCCAGCAGGAGGGACAGCCATGGCACAGATACGCAGTATTTT.

The chain combines TRBV6-5 with TRBJ2-1, with 8 bases fitting TRBD2. This CDR3 comprises 14 residues. J gave up 16 bases and V 8 bases, and 19 bases lay outside the gene matches. Germline V CDR1 and CDR2: MNHEY, SVGAGI. The CDR3 coding sequence is TGTGCCAGCCACCCCAGGGTATGGAGCGGGAGCTTATTCTTC. Protein product: CASHPRVWSGSLFF.

V and J are TRBV19 and TRBJ1-6, with 10 bases lining up with TRBD1. The germline V gene encodes CDR1 LNHDA and CDR2 SQIVND (reference sequence). Trimming cost V 4 bases and J 7 bases; bases outside gene matches: 4. The CDR3 spans 15 residues. CDR3 sequence: CASSSGDRGNSPLHF. In DNA, the CDR3 is TGTGCCAGTAGTAGCGGGGACAGGGGAAATTCACCCCTCCACTTT.

CDR3 in amino acids: CASRYTGGRGNTIYF. CDR3 bases: TGTGCCAGCAGATATACAGGGGGTAGAGGAAACACCATATATTTT. V is TRBV27 and J is TRBJ1-3; 8 bases line up with TRBD1. Germline CDR1 is MNHEY and CDR2 is SMNVEV (reference sequence). The CDR3 is 15 residues long. Trimming cost V 6 bases and J 4 bases; bases outside gene matches: 8.

The chain carries TRBV5-1 and TRBJ2-2; 8 bases map to TRBD1. The CDR3 is 16 residues long. The germline gives CDR1 SGHRS, CDR2 YFSETQ. Losses at the gene ends were 1 base for V and 0 bases for J; bases not matched to a gene: 2. The CDR3 sequence: CASSLTTGANTGELFF. The CDR3 nucleotides are TGCGCCAGCAGCTTGACGACAGGGGCGAACACCGGGGAGCTGTTTTTT.

This rearrangement joins TRBV6-5 to TRBJ1-1; tentatively, D is TRBD1 (5 bases). V shed 6 bases and J shed 7 bases, with 15 bases lying between them. This CDR3 region has 13 residues. CDR1 is MNHEY, CDR2 SVGAGI, per germline. The CDR3 DNA reads as TGTGCCAGCAGGATCCCTAGGGGTATTGAAGCTTTCTTT. It specifies CASRIPRGIEAFF.

The J gene is TRBJ2-7, the V gene TRBV6-5; D is perhaps TRBD2 (5 bases). V was clipped by 5 bases and J by 6 bases, with 17 bases between them. This CDR3 is 14 amino acids long. CDR1 MNHEY and CDR2 SVGAGI come from the germline V gene. DNA for the CDR3: TGTGCCAGCAGTCCCCCGGGGAAAGACGGCGAGCAGTACTTC. As protein: CASSPPGKDGEQYF.

This clone was recorded a few times. J is TRBJ1-1 and V is TRBV9; D gene ambiguous. The CDR3 contains 14 residues. The ends were cut back, 4 bases at V and 5 bases at J, with 15 bases in the middle. Germline CDR1 reads SGDLS; CDR2 reads YYNGEE. The CDR3 DNA is TGTGCCAGCAGCCGCGCCGGGATGGCGACTGAAGCTTTCTTT. It codes for CASSRAGMATEAFF.

CDR3 in amino acids: CASSLVGTSSLEQYF. The CDR3 DNA reads as TGTGCCAGCAGCTTGGTCGGGACTAGCTCCTTGGAGCAGTACTTC. The chain has TRBV5-4 and TRBJ2-7; 9 nucleotides match TRBD2. Germline lookup yields CDR1 SGHNT and CDR2 YYREEE (reference sequence). The CDR3 is 15 amino acids. J lost 7 bases, V lost 0 bases, and 8 bases had no gene match. The variable domain in full, with the rest retrieved from reference TRBV5-4 and TRBJ2-7, is ETGVTQSPTHLIKTRGQQVTLRCSSQSGHNTVSWYQQALGQGPQFIFQYYREEENGRGNFPPRFSGLQFPNYSSELNVNALELDDSALYLCASSLVGTSSLEQYFGPGTRLTVT.

The V and J genes are TRBV15 and TRBJ2-7; 7 nucleotides match TRBD2. Per the germline V gene, CDR1 is LNHNV and CDR2 is YYDKDF (reference sequence). With V trimmed by 1 base and J by 4 bases, 7 bases remained unmatched. This CDR3 spans 15 amino acids. The CDR3 here is CATSRGEGSHYEQYF. The CDR3 DNA reads as TGTGCCACCAGCAGAGGGGAGGGGTCACATTACGAGCAGTACTTC.

The chain couples TRBV11-2 to TRBJ2-6; D unclear. V shed 0 bases and J shed 4 bases, with 7 bases lying between them. Germline-derived CDR1 and CDR2 are SGHAT and FQNNGV. The CDR3 is made up of 15 amino acids. Written as DNA, the CDR3 is TGTGCCAGCAGCTTAGACTTCTCCGGGGCCAACGTCCTGACTTTC. It codes for CASSLDFSGANVLTF.

The chain recombines TRBV7-9 with TRBJ2-4; weak D call: TRBD2 (5 bases). Germline V gives CDR1 SEHNR, CDR2 FQNEAQ (reference sequence). The V end lost 6 bases, the J end lost 8 bases, and 17 bases lay between the germline ends. CDR3 length: 14 residues. Here the CDR3 reads CASSPFGVGDIQYF. As DNA, the CDR3 is TGTGCCAGCAGTCCATTTGGGGTCGGGGACATTCAGTACTTC.

The J gene is TRBJ2-3, the V gene TRBV30, with D possibly matching TRBD2 (5 bases). CDR3 length: 14 amino acids. Germline CDR1 reads GTSNPN; CDR2 reads SVGIG (reference sequence). The germline V and J ends were trimmed by 2 bases and 2 bases, with 11 bases remaining between them. In DNA form, the CDR3 reads TGTGCCTGGAGTACAGCGGCCCCCACAGATACGCAGTATTTT. Protein product: CAWSTAAPTDTQYF.

The CDR3 DNA is TGCGCCAGCAGCCAGGGACCATCGGACAGCTATAATTCACCCCTCCACTTT. It specifies CASSQGPSDSYNSPLHF. The V gene is TRBV4-3, the J gene TRBJ1-6; weak D call: TRBD1 (6 bases). There are 17 residues in the CDR3. Germline V gives CDR1 LGHNA, CDR2 YSLEER. Trimming cost V 3 bases and J 3 bases, with 15 bases left between them.

The chain combines TRBV27 with TRBJ2-5, with TRBD2 matching 8 bases. CDR3 length: 16 residues. Trimming removed 6 bases from V and 10 bases from J; junction bases left unmatched: 19. Per the germline V gene, CDR1 is MNHEY and CDR2 is SMNVEV (reference sequence). CDR3 DNA: TGTGCCAGCAGCCGACGGGAGCGGGGGCCCCTTAAGGACCAGTACTTC. Translating gives CASSRRERGPLKDQYF.

The chain joins TRBV7-9 to TRBJ1-2, with 7 bases lining up with TRBD1. J lost 6 bases, V lost 4 bases, and 11 bases had no gene match. Germline V gives CDR1 SEHNR, CDR2 FQNEAQ (reference sequence). The CDR3 contains 15 residues. The CDR3 DNA reads TGTGCCAGCAGCTCCCCGACAGGGATGGCTAATGGCTACACCTTC. Translation gives CASSSPTGMANGYTF.

The chain joins TRBV6-6 to TRBJ1-1, with D uncertain. V was clipped by 2 bases and J by 0 bases, with 7 bases between them. Germline V CDR1 and CDR2: MNHNY, SVGAGI (reference sequence). The CDR3 spans 14 residues. The CDR3 spells CASSYGQLNTEAFF. DNA for the CDR3: TGTGCCAGCAGTTACGGGCAGTTGAACACTGAAGCTTTCTTT.

This chain joins TRBV27 and TRBJ1-2; 7 bases match TRBD1. Germline lookup yields CDR1 MNHEY and CDR2 SMNVEV (reference sequence). The CDR3 sequence is 17 residues long. V lost 0 bases and J lost 4; bases outside the gene matches: 11. This chain's CDR3 is CASSLSLTGAQIYGYTF. Written as DNA, the CDR3 is TGTGCCAGCAGTTTATCCCTTACAGGGGCACAAATCTATGGCTACACCTTC.

This chain links TRBV6-5 with TRBJ2-7, with 11 positions matching TRBD1. V shed 6 bases, J shed 3 bases, and the junction held 7 bases outside the gene matches. Germline values: CDR1 MNHEY, CDR2 SVGAGI. CDR3 length: 15 residues. The CDR3 DNA sequence: TGTGCCAGCAGAGGACAGGGGGCGGGGGTCTACGAGCAGTACTTC. This sequence encodes CASRGQGAGVYEQYF.

This clone was counted a single time. The chain is built from TRBV28 and TRBJ1-4; D gene uncertain. Germline V lookup: CDR1 MDHEN, CDR2 SYDVKM. V was shortened by 7 bases and J by 0 bases, with 15 bases between the two germline ends. There are 16 residues in the CDR3. The CDR3 coding sequence is TGTGCCAGCACCACCGCGGGCAGTGCAACTAATGAAAAACTGTTTTTT. Its protein product is CASTTAGSATNEKLFF.